This record covers a single T cell receptor (beta chain). Its specificity is not known. This sample was included in a study of OX40 agonist ivuxolimab in advanced cancers. At the level of the study: A history of anti-PD-1, anti-PD-L1 or anti-CTLA-4 therapy was acceptable, and 30% to 45% had some. Notes on the study in general: It was also the case that some nonresponders had low normalized T-cell clonal expansion.

Per the germline V gene, CDR1 is LNHDA and CDR2 is SQIVND (reference sequence). CDR3 size: 14 residues. Trimming removed 3 bases at V and 1 base at J, with 9 bases between. Sampling of blood occurred at baseline, cycle 4 day 1, and cycle 7 day 1. The repertoire was sequenced with immunoSEQ multiplex PCR; TCRdb's copy has only in-frame clones and lacks some. The sample consists of roughly 60,000 clones, 85% of them appearing once. The receptor was derived from an adult with an advanced solid tumor such as melanoma, head and neck, liver or kidney cancer. The V call is TRBV19, the J call TRBJ1-1; weak D call: TRBD1 (5 bases). Source: CD4+ or CD8+ T cells sorted from blood, taken in a trial of the OX40 agonist ivuxolimab. The CDR3 loop is CASSMPGRNTEAFF. CDR3 nucleotide sequence: TGTGCCAGTAGTATGCCAGGGAGGAACACTGAAGCTTTCTTT.